This is a list of T cell receptor beta chains from one sample in a study of cytomegalovirus exposure and HLA in healthy donors. The protocol was immunoSEQ multiplex PCR, while the TCRdb copy is restricted to in-frame clones and leaves out a portion. Found here are under 200,000 clones, roughly 80% of them singletons; the top ten hold approximately 3.4%. Sequencing input: PBMCs. The receptors derive from a female donor in good health and CMV-seronegative. CDR3s include the opening cysteine and the closing phenylalanine or tryptophan. Each record gives: clone size, V gene, CDR3 protein. Expanded clones are given a class, and other clones once, few, many or no size at all.

abundance: NA; v_gene: TRBV7-2; CDR3aa: CASSFSPGGAGTGELFF
abundance: NA; v_gene: TRBV7-3; CDR3aa: CASSPTGDGTEAFF
abundance: once; v_gene: TRBV12-2; CDR3aa: CASRTIFWQAFF
abundance: once; v_gene: TRBV28; CDR3aa: CASSFTGQGSNTEAFF
abundance: few; v_gene: TRBV5-1; CDR3aa: CASSWGQANQETQYF
abundance: NA; v_gene: TRBV10-3; CDR3aa: CAISPQGYEQYF
abundance: NA; v_gene: TRBV7-8; CDR3aa: CASSLAGLSYEQYF
abundance: NA; v_gene: TRBV28; CDR3aa: CASSPGQNNEKLFF
abundance: NA; v_gene: TRBV5-4; CDR3aa: CASSLASKNIQYF
abundance: NA; v_gene: TRBV30; CDR3aa: CAWSVLGGAEAFF
abundance: NA; v_gene: TRBV29-1; CDR3aa: CSVRDRAPGELFF
abundance: NA; v_gene: TRBV7-3; CDR3aa: CASSRVAGGPPFYEQYF
abundance: NA; v_gene: TRBV6-5; CDR3aa: CASRSTGTDTQYF
abundance: NA; v_gene: TRBV19; CDR3aa: CASSTVFSNQPQHF
abundance: NA; v_gene: TRBV27; CDR3aa: CASSLSRQGLHEQYF
abundance: few; v_gene: TRBV30; CDR3aa: CAWKAWLAGYGYTF
abundance: few; v_gene: TRBV2; CDR3aa: CASRLGTANYGYTF
abundance: NA; v_gene: TRBV28; CDR3aa: CASSVGGFTSGYTF
abundance: NA; v_gene: TRBV28; CDR3aa: CASSGQGYNSPLHF
abundance: NA; v_gene: TRBV5-1; CDR3aa: CASSSDSGDTDTQYF
abundance: NA; v_gene: TRBV28; CDR3aa: CASSPPDRGLGEQYF
abundance: NA; v_gene: TRBV5-1; CDR3aa: CASSLRTSVSSYEQYF
abundance: once; v_gene: TRBV5-6; CDR3aa: CASSFWAFSGANVLTF
abundance: NA; v_gene: TRBV19; CDR3aa: CASSIDPVNTEAFF
abundance: once; v_gene: TRBV30; CDR3aa: CAWSSRGTGELFF
abundance: NA; v_gene: TRBV7-9; CDR3aa: CASSEKRELRDEQFF
abundance: NA; v_gene: TRBV7-2; CDR3aa: CASSLAWTSGREQYF
abundance: NA; v_gene: TRBV28; CDR3aa: CASSPLASTDTQYF
abundance: NA; v_gene: TRBV7-9; CDR3aa: CASSPWAGSEEKLFF
abundance: NA; v_gene: TRBV5-1; CDR3aa: CASSLPGTSGSSGEQFF
abundance: NA; v_gene: TRBV30; CDR3aa: CAWTFRQGPGEQYF
abundance: NA; v_gene: TRBV30; CDR3aa: CASQGASYEQYF
abundance: NA; v_gene: TRBV5-6; CDR3aa: CASRPSASYEQYF
abundance: NA; v_gene: TRBV6-5; CDR3aa: CASSSDLWTSGDEQYF
abundance: few; v_gene: TRBV18; CDR3aa: CASSETRQHGGYTF
abundance: NA; v_gene: TRBV7-9; CDR3aa: CASSSGQLYGYTF
abundance: NA; v_gene: TRBV27; CDR3aa: CASRTNPGGGSSYEQYF
abundance: NA; v_gene: TRBV14; CDR3aa: CASSQGDRLRSLTGELFF
abundance: NA; v_gene: TRBV6-5; CDR3aa: CASSFSGNTGELFF